These T cell receptor beta chains were read from a single sample in a study of CD8 T cells in Susac syndrome. One entry per CDR3 protein, called by TCRdb with MiXCR from the immunoSEQ multiplex PCR reads. The sample consists of about 170,000 distinct CDR3 sequences, about 94% of them appearing once. Sequencing input: CD4+ T cells from PBMCs. These receptors were taken from a human donor with multiple sclerosis. Both conserved end residues are part of each CDR3. D genes are given only for firm matches. Clone sizes are given selectively: once, few, many, or a class where the clone is expanded.

clone_size j_call cdr3_length v_call d_call cdr3_nt cdr3_aa
. TRBJ2-1 14 TRBV20-1 . TGCAGTGCCAAGACAGACAGCTCCTACAATGAGCAGTTCTTC CSAKTDSSYNEQFF
. TRBJ1-3 16 TRBV18 . TGTGCCAGCTCACCGTATGGGGGGCAGGCTGGAAACACCATATATTTT CASSPYGGQAGNTIYF
. TRBJ1-1 11 TRBV3-1 . TGTGCCAGCAGCGCAGGGACTGAAGCTTTCTTT CASSAGTEAFF
. TRBJ2-1 13 TRBV27 . TGTGCCAGCAGTTTTTATGAAAACAATGAGCAGTTCTTC CASSFYENNEQFF
. TRBJ1-3 16 TRBV9 . TGTGCCAGCAGCCCCACTGGGTGGTATCAAGGAAACACCATATATTTT CASSPTGWYQGNTIYF
. TRBJ2-7 16 TRBV3-1 . TGCGCCAGCAGCCAAACTTTAGGAGCGAATCGATACGAGCAGTACTTC CASSQTLGANRYEQYF
. TRBJ2-3 15 TRBV20-1 TRBD2 TGCAGTGCTCCGACTAGCGGCCAGCTCACAGATACGCAGTATTTT CSAPTSGQLTDTQYF
. TRBJ1-3 15 TRBV6-5 . TGTGCCAGCAGTTACTCGACCACCGGCGGAAACACCATATATTTT CASSYSTTGGNTIYF
. TRBJ2-3 14 TRBV20-1 . TGCAGTGCTAGAATTACCGCGGGCACAGATACGCAGTATTTT CSARITAGTDTQYF
. TRBJ1-2 15 TRBV11-2 TRBD1 TGTGCCAGCAGCTTAGTGGGACAGGCGGGGGATGGCTACACCTTC CASSLVGQAGDGYTF
. TRBJ2-2 13 TRBV6-6 . TGTGCCAGCAGTTACCCGAACACCGGGGAGCTGTTTTTT CASSYPNTGELFF
few TRBJ2-7 10 TRBV2 . TGTGCCAGCTCCCGTTACGAGCAGTACTTC CASSRYEQYF
. TRBJ1-3 13 TRBV20-1 . TGCAGTGCTAGGACAGTCTCTGGAAACACCATATATTTT CSARTVSGNTIYF
once TRBJ2-6 15 TRBV5-1 . TGCGCCAGCAGCTTGGCAGAATCTGGGGCCAACGTCCTGACTTTC CASSLAESGANVLTF
. TRBJ1-1 13 TRBV18 . TGTGCCAGCTCACCACCAGCAAGTTCTGAAGCTTTCTTT CASSPPASSEAFF
. TRBJ2-7 12 TRBV4-1 . TGCGCCAGCAGCCAAGTACGGTCTGAGCAGTACTTC CASSQVRSEQYF
few TRBJ2-3 11 TRBV5-6 . TGTGCCAGCAGCTCCGCAGATACGCAGTATTTT CASSSADTQYF
. TRBJ2-7 14 TRBV5-4 TRBD2 TGTGCCAGCAGCTTCAGCGGGGACTCCTACGAGCAGTACTTC CASSFSGDSYEQYF
. TRBJ2-1 15 TRBV12-3/TRBV12-4 . TGTGCCAGCAGTCCTGACAGCAGAGCCTACAATGAGCAGTTCTTC CASSPDSRAYNEQFF
. TRBJ1-2 13 TRBV11-2 . TGTGCCAGCAGCTTCCAGGGAGCTGACGGCTACACCTTC CASSFQGADGYTF
. TRBJ2-3 14 TRBV24-1 . TGTGCCACCAGTGATCCAACTAGCACAGATACGCAGTATTTT CATSDPTSTDTQYF
. TRBJ2-5 14 TRBV20-1 . TGCAGTGCTTCGGGTCAGGGAGGTCTGGGGACCCAGTACTTC CSASGQGGLGTQYF
. TRBJ1-5 12 TRBV11-2 TRBD1 TGTGCCAGCAGTGGGACAGATCAGCCCCAGCATTTT CASSGTDQPQHF
once TRBJ1-5 14 TRBV10-3 . TGTGCCATCAGAGACAGTTATAGCAATCAGCCCCAGCATTTT CAIRDSYSNQPQHF
. TRBJ2-1 15 TRBV9 TRBD2 TGTGCCAGCAGACTAGGGAGGGCCTTCTACAATGAGCAGTTCTTC CASRLGRAFYNEQFF
. TRBJ1-2 13 TRBV28 . TGTGCCAGCAGTTTACCGGGGTTCTATGGCTACACCTTC CASSLPGFYGYTF
. TRBJ2-7 14 TRBV30 . TGTGCCTGGAGCGGTAACGGGGACTCCTACGAGCAGTACTTC CAWSGNGDSYEQYF
. TRBJ2-7 13 TRBV30 TRBD1 TGTGCCGCCTCCCGGGACAGCCCGGACGAGCAGTACTTC CAASRDSPDEQYF
. TRBJ2-5 13 TRBV7-9 . TGTGCCAGCAGCTTTCGGGGCACGGAGACCCAGTACTTC CASSFRGTETQYF
. TRBJ1-4 13 TRBV6-6 . TGTGCCAGCAGTTACGGGATCGGAGCGGAACTGTTTTTT CASSYGIGAELFF
. TRBJ2-3 12 TRBV7-9 . TGTGCCAGCAGCTTAGTTGGGGCCCCACAGTATTTT CASSLVGAPQYF
. TRBJ1-1 12 TRBV2 . TGTGCCAGCAGTAGCAGTTGGACTGAAGCTTTCTTT CASSSSWTEAFF
. TRBJ2-7 13 TRBV27 TRBD2 TGTGCCAGCAGCCCCTGGGAGGGTTACGAGCAGTACTTC CASSPWEGYEQYF
. TRBJ1-2 15 TRBV5-1 . TGCGCCAGCAGCTTGGGGGCAAATTCTAACTATGGCTACACCTTC CASSLGANSNYGYTF
. TRBJ1-4 15 TRBV25-1 . TGTGCCAGCAGTGAATCCCCAGGGGTCAATGAAAAACTGTTTTTT CASSESPGVNEKLFF
. TRBJ2-2 16 TRBV5-1 TRBD1 TGCGCCAGCAGCCCCCCGGGACAGACAAACACCGGGGAGCTGTTTTTT CASSPPGQTNTGELFF
. TRBJ2-1 16 TRBV5-1 . TGCGCCAGCACCCGCGGGGGCGGCATCAGGGGGCATGAGCAGTTCTTC CASTRGGGIRGHEQFF
. TRBJ2-1 15 TRBV5-6 TRBD1 TGTGCCAGCAGCTGGACAGGGGGCCTCTACAATGAGCAGTTCTTC CASSWTGGLYNEQFF
once TRBJ2-6 18 TRBV10-3 TRBD1 TGTGCCATCAGCTCCGGGACAGGGGTACTCTCTGGGGCCAACGTCCTGACTTTC CAISSGTGVLSGANVLTF
. TRBJ1-1 16 TRBV4-1 . TGCGCCAGCAGCCAGGGGGGAGGGACAATGAACACTGAAGCTTTCTTT CASSQGGGTMNTEAFF
. TRBJ2-5 17 TRBV5-8 TRBD2 TGTGCCAGCAGCTGGGGCACGGGAGGGGGGAGCCAAGAGACCCAGTACTTC CASSWGTGGGSQETQYF
. TRBJ2-4 16 TRBV27 TRBD1 TGTGCCAGCAGTTTAGTGGGACAGGGAGGTGGGAGCATTCAGTACTTC CASSLVGQGGGSIQYF
. TRBJ2-2 14 TRBV5-1 . TGCGCCAGCCGCACCCTCGTGGACACCGGGGAGCTGTTTTTT CASRTLVDTGELFF
. TRBJ2-5 15 TRBV24-1 . TGTGCCACCAGTGATAGCCCGGACTTTCAAGAGACCCAGTACTTC CATSDSPDFQETQYF
once TRBJ1-5 15 TRBV20-1 . TGCAGTGCTAGAGCCCTGGGATATAGCAATCAGCCCCAGCATTTT CSARALGYSNQPQHF
. TRBJ2-1 15 TRBV19 TRBD2 TGTGCCAGTAGTAGGGGACTAGCGGATTACAATGAGCAGTTCTTC CASSRGLADYNEQFF
. TRBJ2-2 15 TRBV4-1 TRBD1 TGCGCCAGCAGCCAGACAGGGATCAACACCGGGGAGCTGTTTTTT CASSQTGINTGELFF
. TRBJ2-1 19 TRBV18 TRBD1 TGTGCCAGCTCACCGGACCGGGGAGCCACAGGGGCCAAGGCCAATGAGCAGTTCTTC CASSPDRGATGAKANEQFF
. TRBJ1-4 15 TRBV28 . TGTGCCAGCAGTTTCGCCAGGCCTGGAGGTGAAAAACTGTTTTTT CASSFARPGGEKLFF
few TRBJ1-4 15 TRBV4-1 . TGCGCCAGCAGCCAGCCCGGCGGAACTAATGAAAAACTGTTTTTT CASSQPGGTNEKLFF
once TRBJ1-4 14 TRBV7-2 TRBD1 TGTGCCAGCAGCAGATGGCAGGGGGACGAAAAACTGTTTTTT CASSRWQGDEKLFF
. TRBJ2-1 15 TRBV20-1 TRBD1 TGCAGTGCTAGAGAAGGACAGGGCCTGTACAATGAGCAGTTCTTC CSAREGQGLYNEQFF
few TRBJ1-1 15 TRBV6-1 . TGTGCCAGCAGTGAAATCGTAGGGAGGAACACTGAAGCTTTCTTT CASSEIVGRNTEAFF
. TRBJ1-2 12 TRBV15 TRBD1 TGTGCCACCAGCCGGACAGGGTATGGCTACACCTTC CATSRTGYGYTF
once TRBJ2-3 16 TRBV4-3 TRBD2 TGCGCCAGCAGCCAGGCGGTAGCGGGGGAGACAGATACGCAGTATTTT CASSQAVAGETDTQYF
. TRBJ1-1 13 TRBV12-3/TRBV12-4 . TGTGCCAGCAGTCCTAGGAAGAACACTGAAGCTTTCTTT CASSPRKNTEAFF
. TRBJ1-6 12 TRBV30 . TGTGCCTGGAGTACCGGCCCCGTGGGCCTCCACTTT CAWSTGPVGLHF
. TRBJ1-6 14 TRBV27 . TGTGCCAGCAGTTTATCTGGCCCCAATTCACCCCTCCACTTT CASSLSGPNSPLHF